This TCR beta chain was identified in a study of post-analysis software for immune sequencing data. Findings of the study overall: People with multiple sclerosis had a significantly lower normalized Chao1 diversity than controls did. A few TRBV segments, TRBV5-6, TRBV5-1 and TRBV20-1 among them, were found more frequent in patients than controls.

Built from TCR beta cDNA, the libraries had unique molecular identifiers in them. Each CDR3 protein gets one entry after TCRdb re-called the PCR reads with MiXCR. The sample shows a few hundred thousand distinct CDR3 sequences, roughly 38% of them seen only once. This clonotype was observed a handful of times. Its antigen is undetermined. The germline CDR1 and CDR2 sequences are DFQATT and SNEGSKA (reference sequence). This CDR3 has 14 residues. V dropped 7 bases and J dropped 1; count of bases not matched to a gene: 8. Sequenced material: blood. The source is a girl aged 10-17 years with multiple sclerosis. The chain couples TRBV20-1 to TRBJ2-5; 8 bases are shared with TRBD2. Here the CDR3 DNA reads TGCAGTGGTTACGGGCGGGGGGCCCAAGAGACCCAGTACTTC. Translating gives CSGYGRGAQETQYF.